This entry lists 30 T cell receptor beta chains sequenced from one sample in a study of early T cells in non-severe SARS-CoV-2 infection. Using its own MiXCR run on the 5' RACE reads, TCRdb lists one record per CDR3 protein. The sample includes 40,000 or so distinct CDR3 sequences, 6% to 6.5% seen only once; the top ten take around 12%. Sequenced material: whole blood. These receptors were obtained from an adult who was a healthcare worker with PCR-confirmed SARS-CoV-2 infection or an uninfected control (not recorded which).

This clonotype is medium-sized (0.01 to 0.1%) by share. This chain uses TRBV27 with TRBJ2-1; possibly TRBD2 for D (6 bases). Trimming cost V 2 bases and J 5 bases, with 13 bases left between them. Germline CDR1 is MNHEY and CDR2 is SMNVEV (reference sequence). This CDR3 is built from 15 residues. In DNA form, the CDR3 reads TGTGCCAGCAGTTTAAGGGACTCCCTGGACAATGAGCAGTTCTTC. This codes for CASSLRDSLDNEQFF.

This clonotype has a count of ten or more. The genes are TRBV5-5 and TRBJ1-5, with D uncertain. The germline V gene has CDR1 SGHKS and CDR2 YYEKEE (reference sequence). V gave up 0 bases and J gave up 0 bases, with 10 bases separating them. The CDR3 length is 16 residues. The CDR3 DNA is TGTGCCAGCAGCTTGGCGGAGGGTCATAGCAATCAGCCCCAGCATTTT. This codes for CASSLAEGHSNQPQHF.

The table lists this clonotype with a few counts. CDR3 coding DNA: TGTGCCAGCAGCCAAGGTACGGGATCCTACGAGCAGTACTTC. Translating gives CASSQGTGSYEQYF. The chain combines TRBV3-1 with TRBJ2-7; TRBD2 might be the D (5 bases). V was cut by 1 base and J by 1 base, with 8 bases left in between. This CDR3 is 14 amino acids long. Per germline, CDR1 LGHDT and CDR2 YNNKEL (reference sequence).

This clonotype was detected ten times or more. V and J are TRBV20-1 and TRBJ2-1, with D tentatively TRBD2 (7 bases). This CDR3 has 13 amino acids. Per the germline V gene, CDR1 is DFQATT and CDR2 is SNEGSKA (reference sequence). The ends were cut back, 5 bases at V and 8 bases at J, with 16 bases in the middle. The CDR3 DNA sequence: TGCAGTGCTTCAACGTGGGGGGGCTATGAGCAGTTCTTC. Amino acid sequence: CSASTWGGYEQFF.

This clonotype has at least ten counts. This CDR3 reads CASRGAGESSYNEQFF. Written as DNA, the CDR3 is TGTGCCAGCAGGGGGGCAGGGGAAAGCTCCTACAATGAGCAGTTCTTC. The genes are TRBV6-5 and TRBJ2-1, with a possible D match to TRBD1 (6 bases). Germline values: CDR1 MNHEY, CDR2 SVGAGI. V shed 6 bases and J shed 0 bases, with 15 bases lying between them. The CDR3 runs 16 residues.

J is TRBJ2-3 and V is TRBV19, with D perhaps TRBD2 (6 bases). The CDR3 sequence is 16 residues long. The germline CDR1 and CDR2 sequences are LNHDA and SQIVND (reference sequence). Trimming stripped 5 bases from V and 6 bases from J, with 21 bases between. CDR3 amino acids: CASSPRLTSLPDTQYF. The CDR3 DNA is TGTGCCAGTAGTCCCCGCTTGACTAGTCTGCCCGATACGCAGTATTTT.

The chain has TRBV4-1 and TRBJ2-1; no clear D gene. Germline-derived CDR1 and CDR2 are MGHRA and YSYEKL. The length of the CDR3 is 16 residues. Between the trimmed V and J ends, which lost 0 bases and 0 bases, there was a span of 9 bases. Written as DNA, the CDR3 is TGCGCCAGCAGCCAAGATCAAGACCTCTCCTACAATGAGCAGTTCTTC. Protein sequence: CASSQDQDLSYNEQFF.

This clonotype was detected many times. The rearrangement links TRBV5-4 to TRBJ1-1; 7 bases line up with TRBD1. The CDR3 is 16 amino acids. Germline V gene lookup returns CDR1 SGHNT and CDR2 YYREEE (reference sequence). With V trimmed by 1 base and J by 1 base, 7 bases remained unmatched. CDR3 DNA: TGTGCCAGCAGCTTGAAACGGGACAGCTCGAACACTGAAGCTTTCTTT. Translated: CASSLKRDSSNTEAFF.

This chain links TRBV5-4 with TRBJ2-7; TRBD1 matches 10 bases. Trimming at V came to 6 bases and at J to 5 bases, leaving 8 bases not matched to a gene. The CDR3 covers 14 residues. Germline V CDR1 and CDR2: SGHNT, YYREEE (reference sequence). CDR3 bases: TGTGCCAGCAAAAGCCGGGACAGGGGCCACGAGCAGTACTTC. Its protein product is CASKSRDRGHEQYF. Full variable domain (rest looked up from reference TRBV5-4 and TRBJ2-7): ETGVTQSPTHLIKTRGQQVTLRCSSQSGHNTVSWYQQALGQGPQFIFQYYREEENGRGNFPPRFSGLQFPNYSSELNVNALELDDSALYLCASKSRDRGHEQYFGPGTRLTVT.

This clonotype was found many times. The V gene is TRBV7-9, the J gene TRBJ1-1, with a possible D match to TRBD1 (5 bases). In germline, CDR1 is SEHNR, CDR2 FQNEAQ (reference sequence). The CDR3 is 15 residues long. Trimming removed 5 bases at V and 0 bases at J, with 13 bases between. CDR3 region: CASSRGRTLNTEAFF. The CDR3, as DNA: TGTGCCAGCAGCCGGGGACGGACCTTGAACACTGAAGCTTTCTTT.

The chain couples TRBV7-3 to TRBJ2-7, with D possibly being TRBD1 (5 bases). The V end was cut by 0 bases, the J end by 9 bases, with 12 bases between. This CDR3 contains 13 residues. Germline CDR1 reads SGHTA; CDR2 reads FQGTGA. This CDR3 reads CASSLTADSGQYF. CDR3 sequence (DNA): TGTGCCAGCAGCTTAACAGCTGACAGTGGGCAGTACTTC. Looking up the rest from reference TRBV7-3 and TRBJ2-7 gives the full variable domain: GAGVSQTPSNKVTEKGKYVELRCDPISGHTALYWYRQSLGQGPEFLIYFQGTGAADDSGLPNDRFFAVRPEGSVSTLKIQRTERGDSAVYLCASSLTADSGQYFGPGTRLTVT.

This chain connects TRBV4-3 to TRBJ1-5, with D uncertain. V dropped 3 bases and J dropped 7 bases, with 13 bases sitting between them. The CDR3 is made up of 14 amino acids. CDR1 and CDR2 (germline): LGHNA, YSLEER. The CDR3 sequence is CASSQETALQPQHF. The CDR3, as DNA: TGCGCCAGCAGCCAGGAGACTGCCCTGCAGCCCCAGCATTTT.

V gene TRBV5-1 combines with J gene TRBJ2-1, with D unresolved. CDR1 is SGHRS, CDR2 YFSETQ, per germline. The CDR3 is 15 residues long. With 0 bases removed from V and 5 bases from J, the gap between germline ends came to 12 bases. CDR3 DNA: TGCGCCAGCAGCTTGGCGGGTCGAGAGGACAATGAGCAGTTCTTC. Residues: CASSLAGREDNEQFF.

This clonotype was seen repeatedly, ten times or more. The chain employs TRBV5-4 and TRBJ1-1; D is ambiguous. V lost 0 bases to trimming and J lost 6 bases, with 6 bases between them. The CDR3 sequence is 12 residues long. Germline CDR1 and CDR2: SGHNT and YYREEE (reference sequence). The CDR3 region is CASSLATAEAFF. The CDR3 region has the DNA TGTGCCAGCAGCTTGGCAACAGCTGAAGCTTTCTTT.

This clonotype has just a few counts. The chain carries TRBV19 and TRBJ2-3; D not resolved. The CDR3 is 14 residues long. The V gene's germline CDR1 is LNHDA and CDR2 SQIVND (reference sequence). Trimming shortened V by 7 bases and J by 1 base, and 12 bases separated the two germline ends. The CDR3 nucleotides read TGTGCCAGTAAAGGGCCCGCTGGCACAGATACGCAGTATTTT. This encodes CASKGPAGTDTQYF. Looking up the rest from reference TRBV19 and TRBJ2-3 gives the full variable domain: DGGITQSPKYLFRKEGQNVTLSCEQNLNHDAMYWYRQDPGQGLRLIYYSQIVNDFQKGDIAEGYSVSREKKESFPLTVTSAQKNPTAFYLCASKGPAGTDTQYFGPGTRLTVL.

This clonotype has a count of ten or more. The rearrangement joins TRBV19 to TRBJ2-3; D might be TRBD1 (5 bases). CDR3 length equals 15 residues. The V gene's germline CDR1 is LNHDA and CDR2 SQIVND (reference sequence). V was pared by 6 bases and J by 0 bases, with 13 bases between. CDR3 amino acids: CASSETDTSTDTQYF. DNA of the CDR3: TGTGCCAGTAGCGAGACAGACACTAGCACAGATACGCAGTATTTT.

The rearrangement links TRBV11-2 to TRBJ2-3, with 7 positions matching TRBD2. Germline trimming cut 1 base from V and 2 bases from J; bases unmatched to any gene: 6. CDR3 size: 16 residues. From germline, CDR1 is SGHAT and CDR2 FQNNGV. DNA for the CDR3: TGTGCCAGCAGCTTAGGGGCGGGGGACGTCACAGATACGCAGTATTTT. This gives the protein CASSLGAGDVTDTQYF.

This clonotype was picked up a small number of times. The chain couples TRBV7-9 to TRBJ2-5; no definite D call. V was shortened by 5 bases and J by 3 bases, with 13 bases between the two germline ends. Germline V lookup: CDR1 SEHNR, CDR2 FQNEAQ (reference sequence). The CDR3 has 14 amino acids. This CDR3 is CASSIRGVEETQYF. The CDR3 DNA reads TGTGCCAGCAGCATCAGAGGAGTGGAAGAGACCCAGTACTTC.

In its sample, this clonotype was seen many times. This chain links TRBV5-1 with TRBJ2-7, with TRBD1 matching over 10 bases. V trimming: 4 bases; J trimming: 3 bases; junction bases outside the gene matches: 4. Germline CDR1 is SGHRS and CDR2 is YFSETQ. This CDR3 has 14 residues. CDR3 DNA: TGCGCCAGCAGCCCACGGACAGGGGGCTACGAGCAGTACTTC. Translating gives CASSPRTGGYEQYF.

The chain employs TRBV6-4 and TRBJ1-1, with unresolved D. V lost 2 bases and J lost 0, with 4 bases in between. The germline gives CDR1 MRHNA, CDR2 SNTAGT. There are 13 residues in the CDR3. The CDR3 bases are TGTGCCAGCAGTGACAGTATGAACACTGAAGCTTTCTTT. As protein: CASSDSMNTEAFF.

The V call is TRBV5-5, the J call TRBJ2-6; possible D gene TRBD1, 6 bases. The CDR3 extends over 15 amino acids. Per germline, CDR1 SGHKS and CDR2 YYEKEE (reference sequence). Trimming removed 4 bases at V and 4 bases at J, with 12 bases between. DNA of the CDR3: TGTGCCAGCAGCGCCACAGGGACCGGGGCCAACGTCCTGACTTTC. It specifies CASSATGTGANVLTF.

This clonotype appeared a few times. This rearrangement joins TRBV10-3 to TRBJ2-1; D is undetermined. The CDR3 has 13 amino acids. The V gene lost 7 bases and the J gene lost 9 bases, with 16 bases spanning the gap. CDR1 is ENHRY and CDR2 is SYGVKD in the germline V gene. CDR3 DNA: TGTGCCATCACCAACGCGGATAGTACTGAGCAGTTCTTC. As protein: CAITNADSTEQFF.

Ten or more counts support this clonotype. J is TRBJ1-2 and V is TRBV13, with 8 bases that match TRBD1. This CDR3 is 15 amino acids long. Germline V lookup: CDR1 PRHDT, CDR2 FYEKMQ (reference sequence). The ends lost 8 bases at V and 5 bases at J; junction bases unmatched: 13. CDR3 loop: CASRDRSRSRYGYTF. DNA for the CDR3: TGTGCCAGCCGGGACAGGAGCCGTTCGAGATATGGCTACACCTTC.

This clonotype was seen repeatedly, ten times or more. CDR3 bases: TGTGCCAGCTCACGGGCGGGGGCCCCTCCAGATACGCAGTATTTT. Amino acid sequence: CASSRAGAPPDTQYF. The chain joins TRBV18 to TRBJ2-3; possible D gene TRBD2, 7 bases. V was shortened by 4 bases and J by 4 bases, with 15 bases between the two germline ends. The CDR3 has 15 amino acids. Per the germline V gene, CDR1 is KGHSH and CDR2 is LQKENI.

The V call is TRBV7-9, the J call TRBJ2-5, with 8 bases matching TRBD2. J lost 3 bases, V lost 7 bases, and 7 bases had no gene match. The CDR3 has 14 amino acids. Germline lookup yields CDR1 SEHNR and CDR2 FQNEAQ (reference sequence). CDR3 in DNA: TGTGCCAGCATCCCAACGGGGGGGGAAGAGACCCAGTACTTC. Its translation: CASIPTGGEETQYF.

This clonotype appeared a few times. In DNA form, the CDR3 reads TGTGCCAGCAGTTACTCTTCTAGCGGGGATAGGTACGAGCAGTACTTC. Translating gives CASSYSSSGDRYEQYF. The chain links TRBV6-5 to TRBJ2-7; 9 bases are shared with TRBD2. CDR3 size: 16 residues. Trimming removed 0 bases from V and 4 bases from J; junction bases left unmatched: 7. Germline loops: CDR1 MNHEY, CDR2 SVGAGI.

V is TRBV7-7 and J is TRBJ1-4, with 8 nucleotides matching TRBD1. J was trimmed by 7 bases and V by 4 bases; bases with no gene match: 14. The length of the CDR3 is 17 residues. Germline lookup yields CDR1 SSHAT and CDR2 FNYEAQ (reference sequence). The CDR3 DNA is TGTGCCAGCAGCTCAGGACAGGGTACGAAATCTGGTGAAAAACTGTTTTTT. It yields the protein CASSSGQGTKSGEKLFF.

This rearrangement joins TRBV19 to TRBJ1-5; tentative D call: TRBD1 (5 bases). The V gene lost 1 base and the J gene lost 9 bases, with 13 bases spanning the gap. CDR1 is LNHDA, CDR2 SQIVND, per germline (reference sequence). The CDR3 has 14 residues. CDR3 DNA: TGTGCCAGTAGTATAGGTATTAGCGGGGGGCCCCAGCATTTT. It yields the protein CASSIGISGGPQHF.

This clonotype showed up just once. The CDR3 here is CASIGQGTEAFF. DNA for the CDR3: TGTGCCAGCATAGGACAGGGGACTGAAGCTTTCTTT. J is TRBJ1-1 and V is TRBV27, with 9 bases aligning to TRBD1. This CDR3 has 12 amino acids. The V gene's germline CDR1 is MNHEY and CDR2 SMNVEV (reference sequence). After removal of 7 bases from V and 5 bases from J, the junction contained 2 bases not matched to a gene.

This clonotype has a count of ten or more. The V and J genes are TRBV6-1 and TRBJ1-2; D not certain. Germline values: CDR1 MNHNS, CDR2 SASEGT. The V and J ends lost 1 base and 2 bases respectively, with 8 bases between them. The CDR3 has 14 residues. The CDR3 spells CASSEGGENYGYTF. Written as DNA, the CDR3 is TGTGCCAGCAGTGAAGGAGGAGAAAACTATGGCTACACCTTC.